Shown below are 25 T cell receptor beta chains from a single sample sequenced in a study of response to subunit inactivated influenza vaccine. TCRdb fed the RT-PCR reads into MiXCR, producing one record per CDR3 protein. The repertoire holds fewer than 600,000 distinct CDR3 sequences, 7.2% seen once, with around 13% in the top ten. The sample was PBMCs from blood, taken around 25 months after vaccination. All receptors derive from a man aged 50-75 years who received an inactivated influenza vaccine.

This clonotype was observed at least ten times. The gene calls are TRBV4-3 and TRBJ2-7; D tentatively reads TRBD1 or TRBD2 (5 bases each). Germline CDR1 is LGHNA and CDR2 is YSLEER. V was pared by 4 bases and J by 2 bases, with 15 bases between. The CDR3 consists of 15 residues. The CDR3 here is CASSLRDAGTYEQYF. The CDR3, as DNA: TGCGCCAGCAGCCTCCGGGACGCCGGGACCTACGAGCAGTACTTC.

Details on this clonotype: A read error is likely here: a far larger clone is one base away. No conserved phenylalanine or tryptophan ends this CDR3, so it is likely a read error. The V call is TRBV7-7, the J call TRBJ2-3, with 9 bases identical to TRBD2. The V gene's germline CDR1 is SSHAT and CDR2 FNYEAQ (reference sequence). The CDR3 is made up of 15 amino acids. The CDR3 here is CASSLGLASTDTQYV. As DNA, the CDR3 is TGTGCTAGCAGTCTGGGACTAGCTAGCACAGATACGCAGTATGTT.

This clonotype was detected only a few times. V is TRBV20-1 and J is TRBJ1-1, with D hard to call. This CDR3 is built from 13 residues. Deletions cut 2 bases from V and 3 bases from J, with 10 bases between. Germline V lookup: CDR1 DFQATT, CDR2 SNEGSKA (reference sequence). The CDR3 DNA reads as TGCAGTGCTAGATCGTCCGGGGACACTGAAGCTTTCTTT. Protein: CSARSSGDTEAFF.

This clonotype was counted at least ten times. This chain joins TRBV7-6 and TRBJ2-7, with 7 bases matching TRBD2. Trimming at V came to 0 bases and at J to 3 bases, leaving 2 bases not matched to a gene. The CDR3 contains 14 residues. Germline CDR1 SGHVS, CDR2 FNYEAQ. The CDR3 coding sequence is TGTGCCAGCAGCTTAGCAGGGGACTACTACGAGCAGTACTTC. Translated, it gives CASSLAGDYYEQYF.

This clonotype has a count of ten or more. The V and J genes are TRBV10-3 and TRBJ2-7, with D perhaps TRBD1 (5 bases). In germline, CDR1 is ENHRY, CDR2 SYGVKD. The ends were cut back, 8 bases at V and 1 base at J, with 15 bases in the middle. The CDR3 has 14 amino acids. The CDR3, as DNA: TGTGCCATCTCGGACACCCGACAGTCCTACGAGCAGTACTTC. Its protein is CAISDTRQSYEQYF.

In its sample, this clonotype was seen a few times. The CDR3 sequence: CASSQVSYSGGGEKLFF. The CDR3 nucleotides are TGTGCCAGCAGCCAAGTTAGCTACTCGGGGGGAGGTGAAAAACTGTTTTTT. The chain couples TRBV14 to TRBJ1-4, with D maybe TRBD1 (5 bases). V was shortened by 1 base and J by 7 bases, with 19 bases between the two germline ends. Germline V CDR1 and CDR2: SGHDN, FVKESK. This CDR3 has 17 amino acids.

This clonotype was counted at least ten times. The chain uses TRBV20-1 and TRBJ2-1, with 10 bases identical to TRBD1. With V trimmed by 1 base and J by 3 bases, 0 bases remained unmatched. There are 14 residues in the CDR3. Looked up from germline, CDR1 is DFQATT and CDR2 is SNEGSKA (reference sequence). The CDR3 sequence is CSARGDRGYNEQFF. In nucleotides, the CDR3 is TGCAGTGCTAGAGGGGACAGGGGCTACAATGAGCAGTTCTTC.

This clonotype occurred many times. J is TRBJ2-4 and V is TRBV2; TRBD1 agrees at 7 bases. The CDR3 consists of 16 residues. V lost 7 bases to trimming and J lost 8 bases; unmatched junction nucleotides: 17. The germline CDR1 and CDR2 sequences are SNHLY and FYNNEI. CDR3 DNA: TGTGCCAGCACTTTGGGACAGCTCTCTAGGAGTGACATTCAGTACTTC. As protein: CASTLGQLSRSDIQYF. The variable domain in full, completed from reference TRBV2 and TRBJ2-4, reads EPEVTQTPSHQVTQMGQEVILRCVPISNHLYFYWYRQILGQKVEFLVSFYNNEISEKSEIFDDQFSVERPDGSNFTLKIRSTKLEDSAMYFCASTLGQLSRSDIQYFGAGTRLSVL.

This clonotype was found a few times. The CDR3 region has the DNA TGTGCCAGCAGCCAAGATTTAGGCTGGCGCGAGACCCAGTACTTC. The encoded protein is CASSQDLGWRETQYF. The rearrangement uses TRBV14 and TRBJ2-5; D gene unclear. Germline V gene sequence: CDR1 SGHDN, CDR2 FVKESK. V dropped 0 bases and J dropped 5 bases, with 13 bases sitting between them. The CDR3 runs to 15 residues.

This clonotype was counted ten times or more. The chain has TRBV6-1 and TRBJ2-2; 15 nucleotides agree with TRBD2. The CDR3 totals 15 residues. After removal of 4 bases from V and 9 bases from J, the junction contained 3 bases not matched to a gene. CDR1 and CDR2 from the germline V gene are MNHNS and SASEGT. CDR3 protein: CASSGTSGGGRELFF. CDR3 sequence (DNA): TGTGCCAGCAGTGGGACTAGCGGGGGGGGGAGGGAGCTGTTTTTT.

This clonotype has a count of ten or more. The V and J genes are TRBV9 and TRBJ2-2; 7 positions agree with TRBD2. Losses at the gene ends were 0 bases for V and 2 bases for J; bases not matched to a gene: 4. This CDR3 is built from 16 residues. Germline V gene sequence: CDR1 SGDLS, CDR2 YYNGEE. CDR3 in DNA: TGTGCCAGCAGCGTAGAACTAGCGTTAAACACCGGGGAGCTGTTTTTT. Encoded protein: CASSVELALNTGELFF.

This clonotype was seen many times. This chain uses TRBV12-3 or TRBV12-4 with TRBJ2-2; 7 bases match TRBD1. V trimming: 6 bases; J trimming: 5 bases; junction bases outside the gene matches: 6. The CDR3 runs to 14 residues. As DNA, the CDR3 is TGTGCCAGCAGACCAACAGGGGAGACCGGGGAGCTGTTTTTT. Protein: CASRPTGETGELFF.

In DNA, the CDR3 is TGTGCCAGCGGGGAACTAGCCGAGACCCAGTACTTC. Its protein is CASGELAETQYF. V is TRBV12-3 or TRBV12-4 and J is TRBJ2-5; possibly TRBD2 for D (6 bases). With 8 bases removed from V and 5 bases from J, the gap between germline ends came to 12 bases. This CDR3 is 12 amino acids long.

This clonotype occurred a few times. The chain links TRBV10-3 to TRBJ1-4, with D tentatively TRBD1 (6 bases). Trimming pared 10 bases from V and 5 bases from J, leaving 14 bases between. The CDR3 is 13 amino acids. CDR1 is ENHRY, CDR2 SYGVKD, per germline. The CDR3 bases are TGTGCCACCAGACAGGCGGCGAATGAAAAACTGTTTTTT. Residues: CATRQAANEKLFF.

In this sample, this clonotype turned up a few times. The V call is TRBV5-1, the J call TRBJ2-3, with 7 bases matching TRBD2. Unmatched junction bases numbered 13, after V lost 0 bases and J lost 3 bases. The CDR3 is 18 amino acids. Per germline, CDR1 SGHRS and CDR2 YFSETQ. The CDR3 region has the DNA TGCGCCAGCAGCTTGGCCACCTCGGCAGGGAGGGGTACAGATACGCAGTATTTT. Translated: CASSLATSAGRGTDTQYF. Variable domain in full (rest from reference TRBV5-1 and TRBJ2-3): KAGVTQTPRYLIKTRGQQVTLSCSPISGHRSVSWYQQTPGQGLQFLFEYFSETQRNKGNFPGRFSGRQFSNSRSEMNVSTLELGDSALYLCASSLATSAGRGTDTQYFGPGTRLTVL.

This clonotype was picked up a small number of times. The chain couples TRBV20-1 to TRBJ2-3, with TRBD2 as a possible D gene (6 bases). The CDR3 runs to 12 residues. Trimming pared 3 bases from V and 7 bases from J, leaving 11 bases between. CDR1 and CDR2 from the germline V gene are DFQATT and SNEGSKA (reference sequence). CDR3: CSARGLEYTQYF. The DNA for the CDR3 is TGCAGTGCTAGGGGACTGGAGTATACGCAGTATTTT.

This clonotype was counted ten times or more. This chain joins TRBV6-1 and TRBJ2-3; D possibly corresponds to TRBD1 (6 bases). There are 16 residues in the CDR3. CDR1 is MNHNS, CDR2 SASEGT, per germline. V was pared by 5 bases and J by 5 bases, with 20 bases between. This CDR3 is CASSRRDTLIRDTQYF. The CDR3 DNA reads TGTGCCAGCAGTCGCCGGGACACCTTGATCCGAGATACGCAGTATTTT.

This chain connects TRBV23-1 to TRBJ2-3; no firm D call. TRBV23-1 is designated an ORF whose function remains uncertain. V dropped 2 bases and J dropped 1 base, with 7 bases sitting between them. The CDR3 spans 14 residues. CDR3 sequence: CASSQRAGTDTQYF. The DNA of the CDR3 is TGCGCCAGCAGTCAAAGGGCCGGCACAGATACGCAGTATTTT.

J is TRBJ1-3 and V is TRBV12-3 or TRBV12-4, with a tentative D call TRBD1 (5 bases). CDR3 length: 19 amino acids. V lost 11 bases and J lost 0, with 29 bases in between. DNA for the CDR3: TGTGCCTTCAGTTTCCGGCCGTGGGACCGACAGAGCTCTGGAAACACCATATATTTT. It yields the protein CAFSFRPWDRQSSGNTIYF.

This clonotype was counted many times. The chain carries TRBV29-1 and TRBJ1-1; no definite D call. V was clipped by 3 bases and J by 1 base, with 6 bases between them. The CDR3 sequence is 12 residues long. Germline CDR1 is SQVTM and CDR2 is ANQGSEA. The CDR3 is CSVDPGNTEAFF. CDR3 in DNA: TGCAGCGTTGATCCCGGGAACACTGAAGCTTTCTTT.

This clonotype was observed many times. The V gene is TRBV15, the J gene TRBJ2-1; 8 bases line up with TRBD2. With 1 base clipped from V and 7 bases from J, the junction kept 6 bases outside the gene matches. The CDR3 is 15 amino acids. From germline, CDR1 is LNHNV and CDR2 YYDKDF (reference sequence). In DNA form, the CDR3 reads TGTGCCACCAGCAGAGTAGCGGGAATGTTGAATGAGCAGTTCTTC. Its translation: CATSRVAGMLNEQFF.

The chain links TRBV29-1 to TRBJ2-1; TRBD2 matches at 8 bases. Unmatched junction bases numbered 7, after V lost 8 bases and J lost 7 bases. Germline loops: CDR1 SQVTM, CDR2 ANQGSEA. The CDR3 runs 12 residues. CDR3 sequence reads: CSLTGGWNEQFF. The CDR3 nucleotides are TGCAGCTTGACGGGAGGGTGGAATGAGCAGTTCTTC.

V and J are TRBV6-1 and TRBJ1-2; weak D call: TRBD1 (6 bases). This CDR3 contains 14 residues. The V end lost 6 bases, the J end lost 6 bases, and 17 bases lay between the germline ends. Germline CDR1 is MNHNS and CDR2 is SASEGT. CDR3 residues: CASSRNTGLDGYTF. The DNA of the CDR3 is TGTGCCAGCAGCCGAAATACAGGGTTGGATGGCTACACCTTC.

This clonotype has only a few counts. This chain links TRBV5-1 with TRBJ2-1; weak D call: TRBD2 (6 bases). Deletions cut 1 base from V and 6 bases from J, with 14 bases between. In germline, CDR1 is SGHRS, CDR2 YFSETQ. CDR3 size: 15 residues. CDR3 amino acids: CASSLLPGARNEQFF. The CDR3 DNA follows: TGCGCCAGCAGCTTGCTACCGGGAGCGCGCAATGAGCAGTTCTTC.

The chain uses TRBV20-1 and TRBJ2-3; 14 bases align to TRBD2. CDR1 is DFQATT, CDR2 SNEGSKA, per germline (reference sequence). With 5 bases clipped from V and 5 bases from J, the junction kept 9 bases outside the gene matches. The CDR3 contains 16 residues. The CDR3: CSALGTSGSRRDTQYF. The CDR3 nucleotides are TGCAGTGCTCTGGGGACTAGCGGGAGCCGAAGAGATACGCAGTATTTT.